The present T cell receptor beta chain was sequenced within a study of blood T cell repertoires in COVID-19. Original analysis: Quantification of nucleated cells was approximated via reference gene primer amplification. TCRdb's table, derived via immunoSEQ multiplex PCR, lists solely in-frame clones and lacks some. The D gene and trimming were derived from the DNA, and the V and J assignments and clone size from that table. The sample holds about 320,000 clones; about nine tenths are singletons and the top ten take 2% to 3%. In Cohort 3, a recovered donor had either two negative PCRs, clearance, or symptom resolution. V was clipped by 5 bases and J by 7 bases; unmatched bases: 6. The CDR3 has 13 amino acids.

J is TRBJ2-3 and V is TRBV12-3 or TRBV12-4, with 7 bases identical to TRBD1. The source is a man aged 55 to 70 who had recovered from COVID-19. The sequencing input was PBMCs or T cells enriched from blood (not recorded which). The CDR3 here is CASSLRQGNTQYF. CDR3 nucleotide sequence: TGTGCCAGCAGTCTTCGACAGGGCAATACGCAGTATTTT.